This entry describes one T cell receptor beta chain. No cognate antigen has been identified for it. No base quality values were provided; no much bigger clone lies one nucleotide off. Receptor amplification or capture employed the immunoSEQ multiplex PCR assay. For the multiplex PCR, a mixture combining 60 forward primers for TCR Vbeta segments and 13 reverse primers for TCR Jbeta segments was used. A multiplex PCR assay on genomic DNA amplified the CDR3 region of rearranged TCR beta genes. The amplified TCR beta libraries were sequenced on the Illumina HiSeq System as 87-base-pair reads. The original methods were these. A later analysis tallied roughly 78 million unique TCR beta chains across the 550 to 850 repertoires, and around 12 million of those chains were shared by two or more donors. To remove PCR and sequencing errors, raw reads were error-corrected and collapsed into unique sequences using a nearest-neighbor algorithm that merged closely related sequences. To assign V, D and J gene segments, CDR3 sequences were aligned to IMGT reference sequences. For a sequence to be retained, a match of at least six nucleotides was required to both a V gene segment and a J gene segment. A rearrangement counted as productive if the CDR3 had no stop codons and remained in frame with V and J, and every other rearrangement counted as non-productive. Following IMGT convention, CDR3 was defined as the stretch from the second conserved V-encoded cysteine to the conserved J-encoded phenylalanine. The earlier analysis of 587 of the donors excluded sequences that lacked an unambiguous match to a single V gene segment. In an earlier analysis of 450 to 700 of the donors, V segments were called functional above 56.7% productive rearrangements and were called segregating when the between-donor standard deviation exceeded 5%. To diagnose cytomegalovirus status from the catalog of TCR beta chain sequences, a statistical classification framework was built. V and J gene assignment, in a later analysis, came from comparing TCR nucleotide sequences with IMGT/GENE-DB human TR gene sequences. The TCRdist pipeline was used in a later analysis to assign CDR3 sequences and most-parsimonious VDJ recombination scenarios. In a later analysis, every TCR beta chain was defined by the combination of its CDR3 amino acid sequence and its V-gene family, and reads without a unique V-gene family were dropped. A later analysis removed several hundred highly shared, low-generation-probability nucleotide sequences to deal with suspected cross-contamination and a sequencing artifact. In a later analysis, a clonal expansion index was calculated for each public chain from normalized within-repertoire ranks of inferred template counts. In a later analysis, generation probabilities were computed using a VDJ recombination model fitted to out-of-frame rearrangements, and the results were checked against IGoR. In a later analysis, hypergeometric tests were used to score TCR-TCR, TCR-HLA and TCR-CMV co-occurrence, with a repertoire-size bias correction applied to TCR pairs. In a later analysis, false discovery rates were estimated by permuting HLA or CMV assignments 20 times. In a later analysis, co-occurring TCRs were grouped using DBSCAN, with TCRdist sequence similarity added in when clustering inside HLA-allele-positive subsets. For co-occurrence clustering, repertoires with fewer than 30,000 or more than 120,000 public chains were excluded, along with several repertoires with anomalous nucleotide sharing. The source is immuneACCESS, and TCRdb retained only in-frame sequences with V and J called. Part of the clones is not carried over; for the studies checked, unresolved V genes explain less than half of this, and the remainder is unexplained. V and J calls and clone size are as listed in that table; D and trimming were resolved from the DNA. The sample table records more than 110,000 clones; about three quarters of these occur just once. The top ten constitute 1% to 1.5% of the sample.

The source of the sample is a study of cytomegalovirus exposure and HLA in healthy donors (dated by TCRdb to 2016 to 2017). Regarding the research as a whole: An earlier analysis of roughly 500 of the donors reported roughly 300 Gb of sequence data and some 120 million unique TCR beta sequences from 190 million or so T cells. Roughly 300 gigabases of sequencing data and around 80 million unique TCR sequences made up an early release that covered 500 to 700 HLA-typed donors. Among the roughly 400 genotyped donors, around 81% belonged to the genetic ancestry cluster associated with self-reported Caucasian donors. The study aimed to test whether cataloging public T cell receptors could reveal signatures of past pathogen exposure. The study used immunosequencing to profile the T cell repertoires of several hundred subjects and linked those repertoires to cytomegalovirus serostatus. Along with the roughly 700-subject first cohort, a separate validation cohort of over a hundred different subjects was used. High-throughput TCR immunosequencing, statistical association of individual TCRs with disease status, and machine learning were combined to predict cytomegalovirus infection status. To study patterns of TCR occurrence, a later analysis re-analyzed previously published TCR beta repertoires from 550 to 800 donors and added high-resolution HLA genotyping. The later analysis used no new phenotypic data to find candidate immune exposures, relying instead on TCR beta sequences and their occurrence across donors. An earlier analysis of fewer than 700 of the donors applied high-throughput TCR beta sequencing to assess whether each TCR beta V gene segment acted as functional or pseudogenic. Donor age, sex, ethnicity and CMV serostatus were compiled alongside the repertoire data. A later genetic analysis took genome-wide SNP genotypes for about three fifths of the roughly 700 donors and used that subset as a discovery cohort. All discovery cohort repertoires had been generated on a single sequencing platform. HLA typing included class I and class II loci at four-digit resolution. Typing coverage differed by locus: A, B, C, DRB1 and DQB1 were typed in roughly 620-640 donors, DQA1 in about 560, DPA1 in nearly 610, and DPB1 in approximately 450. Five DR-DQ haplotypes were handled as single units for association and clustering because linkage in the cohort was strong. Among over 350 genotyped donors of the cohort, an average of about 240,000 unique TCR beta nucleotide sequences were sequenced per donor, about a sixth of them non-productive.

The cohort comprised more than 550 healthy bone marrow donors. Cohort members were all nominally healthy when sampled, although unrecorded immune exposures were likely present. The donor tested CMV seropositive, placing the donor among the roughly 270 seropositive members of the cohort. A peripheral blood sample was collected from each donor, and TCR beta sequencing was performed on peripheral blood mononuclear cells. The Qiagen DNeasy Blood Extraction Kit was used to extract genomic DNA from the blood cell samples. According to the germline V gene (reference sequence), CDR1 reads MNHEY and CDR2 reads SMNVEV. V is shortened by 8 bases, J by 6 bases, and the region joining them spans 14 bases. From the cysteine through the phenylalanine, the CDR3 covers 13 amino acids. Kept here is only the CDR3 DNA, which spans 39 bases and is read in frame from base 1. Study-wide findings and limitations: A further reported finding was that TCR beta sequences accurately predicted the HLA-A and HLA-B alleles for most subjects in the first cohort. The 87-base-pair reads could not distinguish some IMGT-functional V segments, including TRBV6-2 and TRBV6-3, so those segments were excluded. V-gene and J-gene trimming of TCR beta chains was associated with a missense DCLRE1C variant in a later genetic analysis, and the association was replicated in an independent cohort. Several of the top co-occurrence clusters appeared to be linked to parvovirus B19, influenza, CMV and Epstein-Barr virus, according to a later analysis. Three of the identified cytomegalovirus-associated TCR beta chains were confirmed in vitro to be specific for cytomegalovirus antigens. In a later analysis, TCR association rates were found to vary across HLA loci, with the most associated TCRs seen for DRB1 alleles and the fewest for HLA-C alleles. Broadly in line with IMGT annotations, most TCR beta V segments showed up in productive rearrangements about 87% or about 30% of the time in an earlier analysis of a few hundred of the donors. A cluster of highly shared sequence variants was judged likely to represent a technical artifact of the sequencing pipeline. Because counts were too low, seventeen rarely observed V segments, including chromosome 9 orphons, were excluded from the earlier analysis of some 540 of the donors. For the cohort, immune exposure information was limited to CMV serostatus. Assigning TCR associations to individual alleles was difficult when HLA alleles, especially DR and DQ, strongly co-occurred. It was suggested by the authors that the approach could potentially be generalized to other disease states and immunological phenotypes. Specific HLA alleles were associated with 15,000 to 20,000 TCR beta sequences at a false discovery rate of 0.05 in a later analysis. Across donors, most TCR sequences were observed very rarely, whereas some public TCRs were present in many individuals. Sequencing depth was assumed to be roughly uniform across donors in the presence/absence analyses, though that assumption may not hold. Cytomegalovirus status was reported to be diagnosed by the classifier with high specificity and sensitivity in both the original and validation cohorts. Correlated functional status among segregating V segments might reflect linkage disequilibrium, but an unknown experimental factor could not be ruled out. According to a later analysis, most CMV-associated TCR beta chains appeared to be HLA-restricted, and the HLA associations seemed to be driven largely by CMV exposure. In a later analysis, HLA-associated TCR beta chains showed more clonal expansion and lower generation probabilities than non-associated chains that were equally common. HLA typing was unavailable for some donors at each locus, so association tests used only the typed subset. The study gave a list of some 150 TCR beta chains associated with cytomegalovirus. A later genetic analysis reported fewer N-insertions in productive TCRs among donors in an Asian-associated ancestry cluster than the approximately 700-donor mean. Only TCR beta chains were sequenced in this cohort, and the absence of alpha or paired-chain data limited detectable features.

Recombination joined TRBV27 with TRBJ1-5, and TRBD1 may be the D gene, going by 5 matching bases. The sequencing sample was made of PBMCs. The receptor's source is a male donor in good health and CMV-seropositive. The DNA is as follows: TGTGCCAGCCGGGACGGTAGCGGTCAGCCCCAGCATTTT. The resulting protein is CASRDGSGQPQHF.